This passage covers 8 T cell receptor beta chains from one sample sequenced in a study of control samples from healthy donors and cancer patients. Sequenced by immunoSEQ multiplex PCR; TCRdb stores in-frame clones only, minus some. The sample records tens of thousands of clones, 85% being singletons. The specimen sequenced was PBMCs. These receptors originate from a man between 60 and 75 years old with head and neck cancer.

The J gene is TRBJ2-5, the V gene TRBV6-4, with 7 bases identical to TRBD1. J gave up 3 bases and V 2 bases, and 12 bases lay outside the gene matches. CDR1 and CDR2 (germline): MRHNA, SNTAGT. This CDR3 contains 17 residues. DNA of the CDR3: TGTGCCAGCAGTGACCTACAGGGGTACGGACTTGAAGAGACCCAGTACTTC. It yields the protein CASSDLQGYGLEETQYF.

The chain couples TRBV6-1 to TRBJ2-5; TRBD1 matches 10 bases. The CDR3 extends over 15 amino acids. Germline CDR1 and CDR2: MNHNS and SASEGT. The V segment lost 2 bases and the J segment 4 bases; nucleotides outside the gene matches: 4. The CDR3 region has the DNA TGTGCCAGCAGTGAAAGCTGGGACAGGGGAGAGACCCAGTACTTC. As protein: CASSESWDRGETQYF.

The chain uses TRBV29-1 and TRBJ1-1; TRBD1 might be the D (6 bases). Germline V gives CDR1 SQVTM, CDR2 ANQGSEA. The CDR3 totals 13 residues. V shed 4 bases and J shed 8 bases, with 17 bases lying between them. DNA for the CDR3: TGCAGCGTTGTCAGTGTCCCCGGGACAGAAGCTTTCTTT. Amino acid sequence: CSVVSVPGTEAFF.

This clone was seen a few times. J is TRBJ1-2 and V is TRBV5-6, with 9 positions matching TRBD1. CDR3 length: 15 amino acids. Germline V gives CDR1 SGHDT, CDR2 YYEEEE. The J segment lost 0 bases and the V segment lost 4 bases, leaving 4 bases of the junction unmatched. The CDR3 loop is CASSPRTGANYGYTF. DNA for the CDR3: TGTGCCAGCAGCCCAAGGACAGGGGCTAACTATGGCTACACCTTC. Combining the CDR3 with reference TRBV5-6 and TRBJ1-2 gives the whole variable domain DAGVTQSPTHLIKTRGQQVTLRCSPKSGHDTVSWYQQALGQGPQFIFQYYEEEERQRGNFPDRFSGHQFPNYSSELNVNALLLGDSALYLCASSPRTGANYGYTFGSGTRLTVV.

This clone was seen just once. This sequence joins TRBV4-1 and TRBJ1-1, with TRBD1 as a possible D gene (6 bases). The CDR3 consists of 15 residues. V lost 0 bases and J 2 bases, leaving 10 bases between the germline ends. The V gene's germline CDR1 is MGHRA and CDR2 YSYEKL. The CDR3 sequence is CASSQDFRGNTEAFF. The CDR3, as DNA: TGCGCCAGCAGCCAAGATTTCAGGGGCAACACTGAAGCTTTCTTT.

The chain uses TRBV28 and TRBJ2-1, with D tentatively TRBD2 (6 bases). V shed 2 bases and J shed 5 bases, with 7 bases lying between them. The CDR3 is 13 residues long. Germline lookup yields CDR1 MDHEN and CDR2 SYDVKM. The CDR3 is CASSLTSHNEQFF. The DNA for the CDR3 is TGTGCCAGCAGTTTAACTAGCCACAATGAGCAGTTCTTC.

This chain joins TRBV9 and TRBJ1-1; possible D gene TRBD1, 5 bases. This CDR3 contains 15 residues. V was trimmed by 4 bases and J by 1 base, leaving 14 bases between them. Looked up from germline, CDR1 is SGDLS and CDR2 is YYNGEE. CDR3 nucleotide sequence: TGTGCCAGCAGCCCTAGAGGGACTACGAACACTGAAGCTTTCTTT. Its protein product is CASSPRGTTNTEAFF.

This clone was counted only a few times. This chain uses TRBV5-5 with TRBJ1-5; D not resolved. The germline gives CDR1 SGHKS, CDR2 YYEKEE (reference sequence). This CDR3 comprises 14 residues. Trimming cost V 1 base and J 0 bases, with 5 bases left between them. CDR3 sequence: CASSLWRSNQPQHF. DNA for the CDR3: TGTGCCAGCAGCTTGTGGCGTAGCAATCAGCCCCAGCATTTT.